The present entry profiles one T cell receptor beta chain with its context. The entry originates in a study of control samples from healthy donors and cancer patients. This table comes from immunoSEQ multiplex PCR, and its TCRdb copy is limited to in-frame clones, with some not included. This table holds approximately 130,000 clones, around 87% found once. This CDR3 spans 17 amino acids. Germline CDR1 reads SGHRS; CDR2 reads YFSETQ. The trim removed 0 bases at V and 9 bases at J, leaving 11 bases unmatched. This TCR derives from a man between 25 and 39 years old in good health. Sequencing input: blood. This chain uses TRBV5-1 with TRBJ1-6; 8 nucleotides align to TRBD1. In DNA form, the CDR3 reads TGCGCCAGCAGCTTGGACCCACAGGGGGAGGGCATTTCACCCCTCCACTTT. Translation: CASSLDPQGEGISPLHF.